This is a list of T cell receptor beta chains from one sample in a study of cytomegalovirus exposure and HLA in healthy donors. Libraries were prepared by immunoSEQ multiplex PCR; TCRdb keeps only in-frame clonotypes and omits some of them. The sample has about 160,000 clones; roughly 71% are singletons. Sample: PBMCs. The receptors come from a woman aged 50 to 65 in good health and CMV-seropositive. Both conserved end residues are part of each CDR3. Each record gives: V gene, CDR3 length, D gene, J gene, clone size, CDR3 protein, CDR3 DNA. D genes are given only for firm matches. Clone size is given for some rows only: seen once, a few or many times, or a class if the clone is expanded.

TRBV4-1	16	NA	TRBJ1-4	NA	CASSYYAATREEKLFF	TGCGCCAGCAGCTACTACGCGGCCACCCGTGAGGAAAAACTGTTTTTT
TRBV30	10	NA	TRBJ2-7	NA	CAWSDREQYF	TGTGCCTGGAGTGACAGGGAGCAGTACTTC
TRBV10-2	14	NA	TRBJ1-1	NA	CASSGTVMNTEAFF	TGCGCCAGCAGTGGGACAGTTATGAACACTGAAGCTTTCTTT
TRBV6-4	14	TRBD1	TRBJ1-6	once	CASSDGAGGSPLHF	TGTGCCAGCAGTGACGGCGCAGGGGGTTCACCCCTCCACTTT
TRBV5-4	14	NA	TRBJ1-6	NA	CASSLEPGSSPLHF	TGTGCCAGCAGCTTGGAACCGGGTAGTTCACCCCTCCACTTT
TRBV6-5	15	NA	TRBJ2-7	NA	CASSWMEGSSYEQYF	TGTGCCAGCAGTTGGATGGAGGGATCGTCCTACGAGCAGTACTTC
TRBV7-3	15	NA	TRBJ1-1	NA	CASSPVGTLNTEAFF	TGTGCCAGCAGCCCGGTGGGGACACTGAACACTGAAGCTTTCTTT
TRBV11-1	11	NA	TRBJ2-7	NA	CASSADSEQYF	TGTGCCAGCAGCGCAGACAGCGAGCAGTACTTC
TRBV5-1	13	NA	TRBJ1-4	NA	CASSFDFSEKLFF	TGCGCCAGCAGCTTTGATTTCAGTGAAAAACTGTTTTTT
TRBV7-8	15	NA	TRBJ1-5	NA	CASSLERGGGQPQHF	TGTGCCAGCAGCTTAGAGCGGGGGGGAGGCCAGCCCCAGCATTTT
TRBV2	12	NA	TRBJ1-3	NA	CASSGTGNTIYF	TGTGCCAGCAGCGGGACAGGAAACACCATATATTTT
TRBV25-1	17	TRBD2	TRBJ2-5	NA	CASSVPSPPSGGAGLDF	TGTGCCAGCAGTGTTCCATCTCCGCCTAGCGGGGGGGCCGGTTTGGACTTC
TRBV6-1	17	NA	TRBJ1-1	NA	CASSDSWGSGMNTEAFF	TGTGCCAGCAGTGATTCTTGGGGCAGTGGGATGAACACTGAAGCTTTCTTT
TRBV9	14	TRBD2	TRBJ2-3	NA	CASTPGGPPDTQYF	TGTGCCAGCACTCCGGGGGGGCCCCCAGATACGCAGTATTTT
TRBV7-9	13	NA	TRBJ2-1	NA	CASSWRGTDEQFF	TGTGCCAGCAGCTGGCGGGGAACCGATGAGCAGTTCTTC
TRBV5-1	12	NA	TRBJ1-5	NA	CASSQGGQPQHF	TGCGCCAGCAGCCAAGGGGGTCAGCCCCAGCATTTT
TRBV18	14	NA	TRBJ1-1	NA	CASSDNTGNTEAFF	TGTGCCAGCTCAGACAACACAGGGAACACTGAAGCTTTCTTT
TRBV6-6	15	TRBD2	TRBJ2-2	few	CASSYPPTSAGELFF	TGTGCCAGCAGTTACCCTCCGACTAGCGCCGGGGAGCTGTTTTTT
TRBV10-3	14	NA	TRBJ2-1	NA	CAISGLELYNEQFF	TGTGCCATCAGTGGACTAGAGCTGTACAATGAGCAGTTCTTC
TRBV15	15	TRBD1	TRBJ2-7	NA	CATSRDSGGRVEQYF	TGTGCCACCAGCAGAGATTCAGGGGGCCGCGTCGAGCAGTACTTC
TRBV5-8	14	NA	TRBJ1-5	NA	CASSLGRGHQPQHF	TGTGCCAGCAGCTTGGGGCGGGGTCATCAGCCCCAGCATTTT
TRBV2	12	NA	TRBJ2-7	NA	CASKENSYEQYF	TGTGCCAGCAAAGAGAACTCCTACGAGCAGTACTTC
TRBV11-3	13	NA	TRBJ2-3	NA	CASSLQSTDTQYF	TGTGCCAGCAGCTTACAAAGCACAGATACGCAGTATTTT
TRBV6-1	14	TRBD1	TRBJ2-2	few	CASRGTDHTGELFF	TGTGCCAGCAGGGGGACAGACCACACCGGGGAGCTGTTTTTT
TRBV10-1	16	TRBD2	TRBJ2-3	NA	CASSDLSSGGPDTQYF	TGCGCCAGCAGTGACCTATCTAGCGGGGGACCAGATACGCAGTATTTT
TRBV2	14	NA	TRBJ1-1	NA	CASSSLAGNTEAFF	TGTGCCAGCAGTTCGCTAGCTGGGAACACTGAAGCTTTCTTT
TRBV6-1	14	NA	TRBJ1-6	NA	CASSEVRGSSPLHF	TGTGCCAGCAGTGAAGTGAGAGGCAGTTCACCCCTCCACTTT